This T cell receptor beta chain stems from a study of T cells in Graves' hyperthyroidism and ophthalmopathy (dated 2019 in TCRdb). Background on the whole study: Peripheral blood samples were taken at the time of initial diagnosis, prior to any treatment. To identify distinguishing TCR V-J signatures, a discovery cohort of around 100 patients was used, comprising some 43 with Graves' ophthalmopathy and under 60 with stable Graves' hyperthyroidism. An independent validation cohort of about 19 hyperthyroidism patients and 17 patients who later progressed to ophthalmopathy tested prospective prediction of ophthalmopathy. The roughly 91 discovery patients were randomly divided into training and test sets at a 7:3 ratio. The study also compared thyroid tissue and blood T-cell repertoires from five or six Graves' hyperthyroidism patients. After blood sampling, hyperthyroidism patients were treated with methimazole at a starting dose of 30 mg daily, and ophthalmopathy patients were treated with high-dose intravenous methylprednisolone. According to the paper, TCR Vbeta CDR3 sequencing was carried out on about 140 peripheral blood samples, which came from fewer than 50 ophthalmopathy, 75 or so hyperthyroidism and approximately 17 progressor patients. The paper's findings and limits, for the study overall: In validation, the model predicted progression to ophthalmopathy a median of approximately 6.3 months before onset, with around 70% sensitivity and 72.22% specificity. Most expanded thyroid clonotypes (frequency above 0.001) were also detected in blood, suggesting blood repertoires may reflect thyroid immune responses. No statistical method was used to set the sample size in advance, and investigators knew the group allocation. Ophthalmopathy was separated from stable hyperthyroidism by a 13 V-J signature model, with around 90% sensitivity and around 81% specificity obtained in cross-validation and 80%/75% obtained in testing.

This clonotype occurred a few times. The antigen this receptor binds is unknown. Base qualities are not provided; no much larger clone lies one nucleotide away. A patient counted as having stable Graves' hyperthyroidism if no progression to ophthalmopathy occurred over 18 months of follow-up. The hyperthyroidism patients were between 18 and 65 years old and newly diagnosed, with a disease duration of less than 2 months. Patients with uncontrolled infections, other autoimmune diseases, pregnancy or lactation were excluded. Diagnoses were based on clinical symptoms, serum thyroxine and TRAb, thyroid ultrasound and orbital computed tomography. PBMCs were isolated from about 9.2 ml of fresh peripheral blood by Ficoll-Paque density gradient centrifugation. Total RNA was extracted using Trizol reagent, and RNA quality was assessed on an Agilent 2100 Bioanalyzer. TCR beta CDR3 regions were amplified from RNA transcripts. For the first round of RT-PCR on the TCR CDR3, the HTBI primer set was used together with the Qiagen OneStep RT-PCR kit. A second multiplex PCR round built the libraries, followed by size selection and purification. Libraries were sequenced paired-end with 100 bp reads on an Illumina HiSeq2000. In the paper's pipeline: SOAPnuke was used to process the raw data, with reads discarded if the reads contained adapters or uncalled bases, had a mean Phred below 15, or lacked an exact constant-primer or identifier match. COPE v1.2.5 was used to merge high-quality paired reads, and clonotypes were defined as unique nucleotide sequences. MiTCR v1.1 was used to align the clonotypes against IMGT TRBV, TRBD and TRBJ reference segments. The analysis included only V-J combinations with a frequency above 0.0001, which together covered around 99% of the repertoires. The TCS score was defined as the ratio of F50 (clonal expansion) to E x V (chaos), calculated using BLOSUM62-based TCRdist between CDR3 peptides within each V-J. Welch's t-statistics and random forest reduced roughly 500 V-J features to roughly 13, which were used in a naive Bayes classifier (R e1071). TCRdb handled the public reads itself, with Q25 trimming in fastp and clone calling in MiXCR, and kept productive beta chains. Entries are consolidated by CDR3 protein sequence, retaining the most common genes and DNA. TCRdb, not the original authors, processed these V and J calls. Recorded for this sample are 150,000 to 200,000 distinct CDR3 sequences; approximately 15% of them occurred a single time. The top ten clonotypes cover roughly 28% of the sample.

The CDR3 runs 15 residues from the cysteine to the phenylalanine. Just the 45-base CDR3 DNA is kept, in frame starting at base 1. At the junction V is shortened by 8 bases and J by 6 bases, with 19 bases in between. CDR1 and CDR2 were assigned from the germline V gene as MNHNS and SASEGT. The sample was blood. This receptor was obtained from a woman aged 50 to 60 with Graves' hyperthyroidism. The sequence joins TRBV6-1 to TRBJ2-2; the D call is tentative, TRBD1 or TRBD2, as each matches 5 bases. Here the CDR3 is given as CASRLRGALAGELFF. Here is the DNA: TGTGCCAGCCGTCTAAGGGGAGCGTTGGCCGGGGAGCTGTTTTTT.